Shown below are 2 T cell receptor beta chains from a single sample sequenced in a study of cytomegalovirus exposure and HLA in healthy donors. The PCR used 60 Vbeta and 13 Jbeta primers. Sequencing was performed with immunoSEQ multiplex PCR; in TCRdb, only in-frame clones are kept and a portion is missing. Among tens of thousands of clones, more than 85% were seen once, and the ten largest hold roughly 2.7%. The sequenced sample consisted of PBMCs. The receptors here all came from a woman under 30 in good health and CMV-seronegative.

The genes are TRBV21-1 and TRBJ2-5; the table names TRBD2, a call not compared with the DNA. TRBV21-1 is an annotated pseudogene. This CDR3 has 18 residues. The CDR3: CASSKVKGSREGRETQYF. The CDR3 DNA reads TGTGCCAGCAGCAAAGTTAAGGGCTCGCGGGAGGGCCGTGAGACCCAGTACTTC.

This clone was found once. The chain links TRBV4-1 to TRBJ1-3; D gene ambiguous. Per the germline V gene, CDR1 is MGHRA and CDR2 is YSYEKL. Trimming pared 4 bases from V and 0 bases from J, leaving 13 bases between. The CDR3 runs to 16 residues. In DNA form, the CDR3 reads TGCGCCAGCAGCCCACAACCGGGTAGCTCTGGAAACACCATATATTTT. This encodes CASSPQPGSSGNTIYF.